The TCR beta chain described here comes from a study of T cell changes during pregnancy in multiple sclerosis. Sequencing was performed with immunoSEQ multiplex PCR; in TCRdb, only in-frame clones are kept and a portion is missing. Of more than 65,000 clones in the sample, approximately 90% were seen once. The germline CDR1 and CDR2 sequences are LNHNV and YYDKDF (reference sequence). CDR3 size: 16 residues. Trimming left V 0 bases short and J 0 bases short, with 9 bases between. This receptor was identified in a female donor with multiple sclerosis, enrolled in a pregnancy study. The chain carries TRBV15 and TRBJ1-5; D is possibly TRBD1 (5 bases). Sequencing used peripheral blood, obtained before pregnancy. DNA for the CDR3: TGTGCCACCAGCAGAGATCGGGGGGGTAGCAATCAGCCCCAGCATTTT. Protein product: CATSRDRGGSNQPQHF.